The clone carrying this T cell receptor (beta chain) was picked up one time. Its antigen is unidentified. Trimming cost V 6 bases and J 3 bases, with 11 bases left between them. From germline, CDR1 is MDHEN and CDR2 SYDVKM. The CDR3 is 14 amino acids. The data were taken from a study of T cell clones after liver transplantation. Study as a whole: Graft-donor-reactive sequences were compared with third-party-reactive TCRbeta sequences from pre-transplant mixed lymphocyte reactions.

The assay was immunoSEQ multiplex PCR, and TCRdb's table has in-frame clones only and misses some. The sample includes approximately 70,000 clones, around four fifths of them seen just once. Study-level results: Donor-reactive sequences fell more than third party-reactive ones, suggesting partial deletion. These preliminary findings come from unstandardized post-transplant sampling times.

The receptor comes from a human patient who received a liver transplant. Some of these T cells may belong to the graft donor. The specimen was CD4+ T cells from blood, collected less than 50 months after liver transplant. This chain links TRBV28 with TRBJ1-4; possibly TRBD1 for D (6 bases). CDR3 sequence reads: CASRAQGSNEKLFF. CDR3 DNA: TGTGCCAGCAGGGCACAGGGCTCTAATGAAAAACTGTTTTTT.